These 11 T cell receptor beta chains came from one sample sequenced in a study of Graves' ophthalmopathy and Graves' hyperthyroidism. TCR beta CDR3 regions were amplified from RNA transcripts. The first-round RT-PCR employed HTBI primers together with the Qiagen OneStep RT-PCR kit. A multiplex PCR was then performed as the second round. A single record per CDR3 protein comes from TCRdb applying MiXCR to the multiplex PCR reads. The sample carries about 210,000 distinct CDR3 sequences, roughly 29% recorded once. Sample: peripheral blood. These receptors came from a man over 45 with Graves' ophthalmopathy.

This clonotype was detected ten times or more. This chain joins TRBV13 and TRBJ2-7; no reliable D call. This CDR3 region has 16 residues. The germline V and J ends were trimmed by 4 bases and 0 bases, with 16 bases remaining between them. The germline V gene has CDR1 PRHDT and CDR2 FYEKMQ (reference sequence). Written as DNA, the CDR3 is TGTGCCAGCAGCTCCCGGGCGTCGCAAAACTCCTACGAGCAGTACTTC. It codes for CASSSRASQNSYEQYF.

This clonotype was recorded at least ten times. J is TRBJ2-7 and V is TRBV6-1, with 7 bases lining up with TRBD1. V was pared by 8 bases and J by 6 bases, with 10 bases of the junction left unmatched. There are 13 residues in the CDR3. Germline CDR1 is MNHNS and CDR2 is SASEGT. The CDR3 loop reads CASWARGLVEQYF. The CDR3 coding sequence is TGTGCCAGCTGGGCCAGGGGGTTAGTCGAGCAGTACTTC.

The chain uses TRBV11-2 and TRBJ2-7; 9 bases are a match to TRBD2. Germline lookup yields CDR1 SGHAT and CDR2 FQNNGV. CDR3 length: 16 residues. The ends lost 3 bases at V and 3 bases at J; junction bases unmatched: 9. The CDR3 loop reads CASSFTSGGLDYEQYF. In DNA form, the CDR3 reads TGTGCCAGCAGCTTTACGAGCGGGGGGCTAGACTACGAGCAGTACTTC.

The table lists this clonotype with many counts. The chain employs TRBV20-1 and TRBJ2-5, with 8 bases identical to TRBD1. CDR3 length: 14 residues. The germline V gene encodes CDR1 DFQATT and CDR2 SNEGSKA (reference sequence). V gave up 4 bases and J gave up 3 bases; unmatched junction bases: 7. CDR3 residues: CSAKGTGPKETQYF. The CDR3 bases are TGCAGTGCTAAGGGGACAGGCCCAAAAGAGACCCAGTACTTC.

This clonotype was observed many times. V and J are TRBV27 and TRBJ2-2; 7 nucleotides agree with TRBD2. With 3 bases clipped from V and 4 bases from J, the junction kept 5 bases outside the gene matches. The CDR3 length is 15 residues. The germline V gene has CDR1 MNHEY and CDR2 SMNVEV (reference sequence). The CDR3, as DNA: TGTGCCAGCAGTTTTTCTAGCGGATTCACCGGGGAGCTGTTTTTT. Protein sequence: CASSFSSGFTGELFF.

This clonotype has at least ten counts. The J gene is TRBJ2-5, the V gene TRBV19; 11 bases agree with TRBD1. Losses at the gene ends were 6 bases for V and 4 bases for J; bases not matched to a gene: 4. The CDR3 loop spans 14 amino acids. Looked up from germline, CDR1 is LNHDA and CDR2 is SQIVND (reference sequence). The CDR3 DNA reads TGTGCCAGTAGAAATGGGACAGGGGGAGAGACCCAGTACTTC. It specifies CASRNGTGGETQYF.

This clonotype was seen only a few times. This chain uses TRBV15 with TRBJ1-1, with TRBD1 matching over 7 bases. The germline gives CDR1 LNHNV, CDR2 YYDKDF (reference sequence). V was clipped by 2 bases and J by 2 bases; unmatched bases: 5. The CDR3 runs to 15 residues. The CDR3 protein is CATSRNDRVNTEAFF. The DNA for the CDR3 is TGTGCCACCAGCAGAAACGACAGGGTCAACACTGAAGCTTTCTTT.

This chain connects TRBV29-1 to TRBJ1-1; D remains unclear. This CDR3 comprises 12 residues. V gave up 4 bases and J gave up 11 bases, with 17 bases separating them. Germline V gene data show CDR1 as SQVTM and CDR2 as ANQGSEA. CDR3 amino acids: CSVVLWNRKAFF. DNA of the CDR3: TGCAGCGTTGTGCTGTGGAATAGGAAGGCTTTCTTT.

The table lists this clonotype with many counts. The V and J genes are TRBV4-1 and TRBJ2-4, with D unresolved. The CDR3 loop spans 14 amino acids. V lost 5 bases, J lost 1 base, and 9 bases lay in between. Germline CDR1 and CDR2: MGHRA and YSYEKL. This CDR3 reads CASSNRVAKNIQYF. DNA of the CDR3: TGCGCCAGCAGCAATAGGGTGGCCAAAAACATTCAGTACTTC.

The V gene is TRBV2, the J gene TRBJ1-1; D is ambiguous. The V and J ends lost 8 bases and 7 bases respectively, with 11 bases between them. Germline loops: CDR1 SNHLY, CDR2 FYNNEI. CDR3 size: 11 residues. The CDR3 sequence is CASVEEVEAFF. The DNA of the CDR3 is TGTGCCAGCGTCGAGGAAGTTGAAGCTTTCTTT.

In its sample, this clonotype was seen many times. The CDR3 DNA sequence: TGTGCCAGCAGTTACCCTACACTTGACATCTCTGGGGCCAACGTCCTGACTTTC. Its translation: CASSYPTLDISGANVLTF. This chain uses TRBV6-2 or TRBV6-3 with TRBJ2-6; D ambiguous. The V end was cut by 2 bases, the J end by 0 bases, with 14 bases between. The CDR3 is 18 amino acids. CDR1 MNHEY and CDR2 SVGEGT come from the germline V gene.